Following are 31 T cell receptor beta chains from one sample sequenced in a study of CD8+CD57+ T cells in acquired aplastic anemia. Investigators profiled TCR beta VDJ and CDR3 from genomic DNA template. TCRdb recomputed calls from the reads with MiXCR, one row per CDR3 protein. Of 400,000 to 500,000 distinct CDR3 sequences in the sample, roughly 64% are singletons; the top ten hold 3.5% to 4.5%. The sample comprised sorted CD4+, CD8+, or CD8+CD57+ T cells (not recorded which) from PBMCs. The receptors here all came from a human donor in good health, serving as a control.

On this clonotype: At one of its ends the junction is not consistent with the germline gene, which may arise from a read error. The chain employs TRBV9 and TRBJ2-7, with D tentatively TRBD2 (5 bases). The CDR3 covers 16 residues. Germline loops: CDR1 SGDLS, CDR2 YYNGEE. CDR3 coding DNA: TGCGCCAGCAGCATGGACTGGGCCTGGTCCGATACCCAGCAGTACTTC. Its protein is CASSMDWAWSDTQQYF.

This clonotype appeared a single time. The junction shows a germline mismatch at one end, possibly a read error. The chain has TRBV5-1 and TRBJ1-6; D is uncertain. Germline CDR1 SGHRS, CDR2 YFSETQ. The CDR3 spans 15 residues. As DNA, the CDR3 is TGTGCCAGCAGCTTTACGGGAATCTACACTTCACCCCTCCACTTT. Translating it yields CASSFTGIYTSPLHF. The full variable domain, with the rest looked up from reference TRBV5-1 and TRBJ1-6, is KAGVTQTPRYLIKTRGQQVTLSCSPISGHRSVSWYQQTPGQGLQFLFEYFSETQRNKGNFPGRFSGRQFSNSRSEMNVSTLELGDSALYLCASSFTGIYTSPLHFGNGTRLTVT.

At least ten counts were recorded for this clonotype. This chain connects TRBV12-3 or TRBV12-4 to TRBJ1-3, with D perhaps TRBD1 (5 bases). The CDR3 runs to 16 residues. V was clipped by 5 bases and J by 1 base, with 15 bases between them. CDR3: CASSPGPHESGNTIYF. CDR3 bases: TGTGCCAGCAGTCCGGGGCCCCATGAATCTGGAAACACCATATATTTT.

The chain is built from TRBV25-1 and TRBJ1-5; D remains ambiguous. From germline, CDR1 is MGHDK and CDR2 SYGVNS. V shed 8 bases and J shed 5 bases, with 16 bases lying between them. The CDR3 is 14 amino acids. CDR3 residues: CASVTGFPDQPQHF. In DNA form, the CDR3 reads TGTGCCAGCGTCACCGGGTTCCCCGATCAGCCCCAGCATTTT.

The genes are TRBV24-1 and TRBJ1-3; D remains ambiguous. The CDR3 is made up of 18 amino acids. Germline V gene sequence: CDR1 KGHDR, CDR2 SFDVKD. In nucleotides, the CDR3 is TGTGTCCCAGCAGCTCAACCCCGCAGGAGGAGCTCTGGAAACACCATATATTTT. It yields the protein CVPAAQPRRRSSGNTIYF.

This clonotype was seen a single time. V is TRBV5-1 and J is TRBJ1-2; tentative D call: TRBD1 (6 bases). The germline CDR1 and CDR2 sequences are SGHRS and YFSETQ. Trimming pared 3 bases from V and 3 bases from J, leaving 12 bases between. This CDR3 region has 14 residues. The CDR3 DNA is TGCGCCAGCAGCTGGGCGGGGGCAGACTATGGCTACACCTTC. It specifies CASSWAGADYGYTF.

Points on this clonotype: Germline and junction disagree at one end, which may indicate a read error. The V call is TRBV7-9, the J call TRBJ2-3; D gene uncertain. This CDR3 comprises 15 residues. Germline loops: CDR1 SEHNR, CDR2 FQNEAQ (reference sequence). The CDR3 reads CASSLVESRPDKQYF. CDR3 nucleotides: TGTGCCAGCAGCTTAGTTGAGTCCCGACCAGATAAGCAGTATTTT.

With respect to this clonotype: One end of the junction does not line up with germline, which may come from a read error. The CDR3 protein is CASSSLAAQSSSEQYF. The CDR3 region has the DNA TGTGCCAGCAGCTCGTTAGCGGCCCAGAGCTCCTCCGAGCAGTACTTC. The genes are TRBV7-2 and TRBJ2-7; D possibly corresponds to TRBD2 (6 bases). The germline CDR1 and CDR2 sequences are SGHTA and FQGNSA. This CDR3 has 16 amino acids.

This clonotype was seen only once. V and J are TRBV25-1 and TRBJ2-1; 7 nucleotides line up with TRBD2. Per the germline V gene, CDR1 is MGHDK and CDR2 is SYGVNS. The V and J ends lost 4 bases and 4 bases, in that order; junction bases with no gene match: 7. The CDR3 runs 15 residues. Here the CDR3 DNA reads TGTGCCAGCAGTGCGCAGCGGGGACGGTACAATGAGCAGTTCTTC. Residues: CASSAQRGRYNEQFF.

This chain links TRBV11-3 with TRBJ2-5; maybe TRBD2 (7 bases). Germline V gene data show CDR1 as SGHNT and CDR2 as YENEEA. The CDR3 loop spans 16 amino acids. The germline V and J ends were trimmed by 5 bases and 2 bases, with 18 bases remaining between them. The CDR3 region has the DNA TGTGCCAGCAGCCCGAGGGGGGGGGCGCGGCAAGAGACCCAGTACTTC. This codes for CASSPRGGARQETQYF.

The chain combines TRBV15 with TRBJ1-1; D might be TRBD1 (6 bases). Trimming cost V 1 base and J 7 bases, with 10 bases left between them. In germline, CDR1 is LNHNV, CDR2 YYDKDF (reference sequence). The CDR3 loop spans 13 amino acids. Here the CDR3 reads CATSRARGLEAFF. CDR3 nucleotide sequence: TGTGCCACCAGCAGAGCGCGGGGGCTTGAAGCTTTCTTT.

As to this clonotype: Lacking the conserved final phenylalanine or tryptophan, this CDR3 likely reflects a read error. It is unclear where the CDR3 begins or ends on the DNA, so no DNA is shown, and the CDR3 is as TCRdb lists it. The genes are TRBV15 and TRBJ2-5; TRBD1 was called by the table and not checked on the DNA. The CDR3 is 16 residues long, ends included. Looked up from germline, CDR1 is LNHNV and CDR2 is YYDKDF (reference sequence). This CDR3 reads CATSQDRSIYVYTFGS.

The chain employs TRBV7-3 and TRBJ1-2; D gene ambiguous. The ends were cut back, 2 bases at V and 8 bases at J, with 15 bases in the middle. The CDR3 is 14 residues long. The germline V gene encodes CDR1 SGHTA and CDR2 FQGTGA. CDR3 loop: CASSLFSFRNGYTF. The CDR3 DNA follows: TGTGCCAGCAGCTTATTTAGTTTTAGGAACGGCTACACCTTC. Filled out from reference TRBV7-3 and TRBJ1-2, the complete variable domain reads GAGVSQTPSNKVTEKGKYVELRCDPISGHTALYWYRQSLGQGPEFLIYFQGTGAADDSGLPNDRFFAVRPEGSVSTLKIQRTERGDSAVYLCASSLFSFRNGYTFGSGTRLTVV.

This clonotype has a count of ten or more. The chain has TRBV6-2 or TRBV6-3 and TRBJ1-5; D unresolved. CDR3 length equals 16 residues. Trimming cost V 6 bases and J 0 bases, with 15 bases left between them. Germline V gene sequence: CDR1 MNHEY, CDR2 SVGEGT. In DNA form, the CDR3 reads TGTGCCAGCAGCCACATCGAGATCAATAGCAATCAGCCCCAGCATTTT. Protein: CASSHIEINSNQPQHF.

For this clonotype: Lacking the conserved final phenylalanine or tryptophan, this CDR3 likely reflects a read error. The limits of the CDR3 on the DNA are not certain, so only TCRdb's listed CDR3 is given. The CDR3 loop is CASSVEPDNYGYT. The chain couples TRBV7-9 to TRBJ2-7. The germline V gene encodes CDR1 SEHNR and CDR2 FQNEAQ (reference sequence). Both ends counted, the CDR3 spans 13 residues.

This clonotype has at least ten counts. This sequence joins TRBV7-3 and TRBJ2-3; 9 nucleotides align to TRBD1. The ends lost 5 bases at V and 9 bases at J; junction bases unmatched: 9. CDR1 and CDR2 (germline): SGHTA, FQGTGA. This CDR3 spans 14 amino acids. CDR3 bases: TGTGCCAGCAGCGAAGGGACAGGGACCGAAACGCAGTATTTT. It translates to CASSEGTGTETQYF.

Only a few counts were recorded for this clonotype. The CDR3 loop reads CSVRTGLTYEQYF. CDR3 nucleotide sequence: TGCAGCGTTAGGACAGGCCTCACCTACGAGCAGTACTTC. The rearrangement links TRBV29-1 to TRBJ2-7; 7 bases align to TRBD1. This CDR3 is 13 amino acids long. Germline V gene lookup returns CDR1 SQVTM and CDR2 ANQGSEA. With V trimmed by 5 bases and J by 2 bases, 6 bases remained unmatched.

Details on this clonotype: This CDR3 fails to terminate in the conserved phenylalanine or tryptophan, so it likely reflects a read error. It is unclear where the CDR3 begins or ends on the DNA, so no DNA is shown, and the CDR3 is as TCRdb lists it. The chain employs TRBV9 and TRBJ1-2. Germline CDR1 and CDR2: SGDLS and YYNGEE. The CDR3 is 12 residues long, ends included. The CDR3 loop is CASSVLGTGNTI.

A word on this clonotype: A read error is possible here, since a much larger clone lies one base away. The chain joins TRBV10-3 to TRBJ2-1; no clear D gene. The CDR3 totals 14 residues. Germline V gene lookup returns CDR1 ENHRY and CDR2 SYGVKD. CDR3 DNA sequence: TGTGCCAGCAGTTACGCCCCTGGGGACAATGAGCAGTTCTTC. It encodes CASSYAPGDNEQFF.

Ten or more counts support this clonotype. This rearrangement joins TRBV7-2 to TRBJ2-7, with TRBD2 matching over 9 bases. CDR3 size: 14 residues. The V segment lost 0 bases and the J segment 6 bases; nucleotides outside the gene matches: 3. CDR1 and CDR2 (germline): SGHTA, FQGNSA. CDR3 loop: CASSLAAGGGEQYF. Written as DNA, the CDR3 is TGTGCCAGCAGCTTAGCGGCGGGGGGGGGCGAGCAGTACTTC. The full variable domain, rest sourced from reference TRBV7-2 and TRBJ2-7, is GAGVSQSPSNKVTEKGKDVELRCDPISGHTALYWYRQSLGQGLEFLIYFQGNSAPDKSGLPSDRFSAERTGGSVSTLTIQRTQQEDSAVYLCASSLAAGGGEQYFGPGTRLTVT.

The V call is TRBV29-1, the J call TRBJ1-1; D is unresolved. The V and J ends lost 2 bases and 1 base respectively, with 8 bases between them. The CDR3 is 13 residues long. Germline values: CDR1 SQVTM, CDR2 ANQGSEA. The CDR3 region is CSVELSQNTEAFF. Written as DNA, the CDR3 is TGCAGCGTTGAACTATCCCAGAACACTGAAGCTTTCTTT.

V gene TRBV2 combines with J gene TRBJ1-1; D gene ambiguous. Germline loops: CDR1 SNHLY, CDR2 FYNNEI. The CDR3 loop spans 13 amino acids. Trimming took off 9 bases at V and 2 bases at J, with 13 bases between the two ends. The DNA of the CDR3 is TGTGCCAGTAGTACGAGCTTCAACACTGAAGCTTTCTTT. Its protein is CASSTSFNTEAFF.

In its sample, this clonotype was seen a few times. V gene TRBV6-5 combines with J gene TRBJ1-2; D not certain. The germline CDR1 and CDR2 sequences are MNHEY and SVGAGI. With 8 bases removed from V and 4 bases from J, the gap between germline ends came to 14 bases. The length of the CDR3 is 13 residues. CDR3 in amino acids: CASRPGRLYGYTF. In DNA form, the CDR3 reads TGTGCCAGCCGGCCCGGGCGGCTCTATGGCTACACCTTC.

Concerning this clonotype: At one of its ends the junction is not consistent with the germline gene, which may arise from a read error. CDR3 amino acids: CASSFDLAGELFF. The CDR3 DNA reads as TGTGCTAGCAGCTTCGATCTTGCCGGGGAGCTGTTTTTT. V and J are TRBV7-7 and TRBJ2-2, with D unclear. The CDR3 length is 13 residues. Germline CDR1 and CDR2: SSHAT and FNYEAQ (reference sequence).

This chain links TRBV15 with TRBJ2-6, with 7 bases matching TRBD1. The V and J ends lost 8 bases and 0 bases, in that order; junction bases with no gene match: 7. Per germline, CDR1 LNHNV and CDR2 YYDKDF (reference sequence). This CDR3 has 16 amino acids. CDR3 coding DNA: TGTGCCACCGTGGGGACAGTATACTCTGGGGCCAACGTCCTGACTTTC. Translating it yields CATVGTVYSGANVLTF. Using reference TRBV15 and TRBJ2-6 for the parts outside the CDR3, the full variable domain is DAMVIQNPRYQVTQFGKPVTLSCSQTLNHNVMYWYQQKSSQAPKLLFHYYDKDFNNEADTPDNFQSRRPNTSFCFLDIRSPGLGDTAMYLCATVGTVYSGANVLTFGAGSRLTVL.

This clonotype was seen repeatedly, ten times or more. The chain uses TRBV9 and TRBJ2-1; 7 nucleotides align to TRBD2. The CDR3 has 15 residues. Germline V gene data show CDR1 as SGDLS and CDR2 as YYNGEE. Trimming cost V 2 bases and J 4 bases; bases outside gene matches: 6. Here the CDR3 DNA reads TGTGCCAGCAGCGTTGGCGCGGGGGTGTACAATGAGCAGTTCTTC. Translating it yields CASSVGAGVYNEQFF. The whole variable domain, remainder taken from reference TRBV9 and TRBJ2-1, is DSGVTQTPKHLITATGQRVTLRCSPRSGDLSVYWYQQSLDQGLQFLIQYYNGEERAKGNILERFSAQQFPDLHSELNLSSLELGDSALYFCASSVGAGVYNEQFFGPGTRLTVL.

On this clonotype: At one of its ends the junction is not consistent with the germline gene, which may arise from a read error. The chain has TRBV19 and TRBJ2-6; the D gene is possibly TRBD2 (5 bases). Per the germline V gene, CDR1 is LNHDA and CDR2 is SQIVND (reference sequence). This CDR3 has 17 amino acids. CDR3 loop: CASSIPQSDYGYTVVSF. The CDR3 region has the DNA TGTGCCAGTAGTATCCCGCAGAGTGACTATGGCTACACCGTCGTGTCTTTC.

This clonotype showed up many times. The V call is TRBV7-2, the J call TRBJ2-3; the match to TRBD1 covers 8 bases. V gave up 5 bases and J gave up 3 bases; unmatched junction bases: 7. The CDR3 consists of 15 residues. From germline, CDR1 is SGHTA and CDR2 FQGNSA. The DNA of the CDR3 is TGTGCCAGCAGCCGCGGACAGGGTGTAACAGATACGCAGTATTTT. Amino acids: CASSRGQGVTDTQYF.

A remark on this clonotype: A read error may produce the germline difference seen at one junction end. The CDR3 DNA reads as TGTGCCATCAGCGTGTGTCCAGAGTTTGAGTATGGCTTC. This sequence encodes CAISVCPEFEYGF. This rearrangement joins TRBV9 to TRBJ1-2; no definite D call. The CDR3 runs 13 residues. The germline V gene encodes CDR1 SGDLS and CDR2 YYNGEE.

The CDR3 DNA reads as TGTGCCAGTAGTACAGGACGGTTAGCCTCACCCCTCCACTTT. Protein: CASSTGRLASPLHF. The J gene is TRBJ1-6, the V gene TRBV19, with unresolved D. Trimming cost V 4 bases and J 10 bases, with 14 bases left between them. Germline CDR1 LNHDA, CDR2 SQIVND (reference sequence). The CDR3 runs 14 residues.

Points on this clonotype: A junction boundary mismatches the germline segment, possibly from a read error. The gene calls are TRBV7-9 and TRBJ1-4; D is uncertain. The CDR3 length is 14 residues. From germline, CDR1 is SEHNR and CDR2 FQNEAQ (reference sequence). DNA of the CDR3: TGTGCCAGCAGCTTAGAGGGCTATGGCTACACCCTCGGTTTT. Encoded protein: CASSLEGYGYTLGF.